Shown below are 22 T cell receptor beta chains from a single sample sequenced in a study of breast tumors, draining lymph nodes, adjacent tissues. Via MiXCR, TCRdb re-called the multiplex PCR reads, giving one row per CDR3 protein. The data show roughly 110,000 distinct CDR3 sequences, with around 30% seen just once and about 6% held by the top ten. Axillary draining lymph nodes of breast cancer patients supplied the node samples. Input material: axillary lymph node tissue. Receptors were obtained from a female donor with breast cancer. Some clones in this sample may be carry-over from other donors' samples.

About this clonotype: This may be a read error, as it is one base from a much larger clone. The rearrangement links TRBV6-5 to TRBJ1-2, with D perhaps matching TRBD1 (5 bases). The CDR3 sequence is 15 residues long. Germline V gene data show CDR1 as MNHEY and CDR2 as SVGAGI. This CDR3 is CASSHSSEGNYGYTF. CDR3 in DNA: TGTGCCAGCAGTCACTCTTCAGAGGGGAACTATGGCTACACCTTC.

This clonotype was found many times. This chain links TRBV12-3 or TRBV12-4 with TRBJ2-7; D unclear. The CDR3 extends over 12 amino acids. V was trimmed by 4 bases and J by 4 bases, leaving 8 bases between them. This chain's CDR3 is CASSYNVYEQYF. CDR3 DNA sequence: TGTGCCAGCAGTTACAACGTTTACGAGCAGTACTTC.

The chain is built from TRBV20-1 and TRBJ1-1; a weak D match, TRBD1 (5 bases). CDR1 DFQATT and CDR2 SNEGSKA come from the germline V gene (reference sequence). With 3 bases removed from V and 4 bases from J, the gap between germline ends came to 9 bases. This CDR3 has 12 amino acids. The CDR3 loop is CSASEGATEAFF. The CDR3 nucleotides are TGCAGTGCTAGTGAAGGGGCCACTGAAGCTTTCTTT.

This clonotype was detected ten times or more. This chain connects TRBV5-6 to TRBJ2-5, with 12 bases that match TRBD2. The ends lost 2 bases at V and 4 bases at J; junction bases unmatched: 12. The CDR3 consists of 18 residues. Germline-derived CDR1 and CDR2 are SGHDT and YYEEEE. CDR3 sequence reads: CASSFPGLAGGPRETQYF. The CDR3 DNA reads TGTGCCAGCAGCTTCCCCGGGCTAGCGGGGGGGCCGCGAGAGACCCAGTACTTC.

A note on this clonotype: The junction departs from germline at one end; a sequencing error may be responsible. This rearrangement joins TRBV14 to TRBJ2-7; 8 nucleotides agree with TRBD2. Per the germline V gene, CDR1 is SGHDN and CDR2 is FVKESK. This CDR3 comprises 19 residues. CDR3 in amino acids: CASGHDHRRLARSSYEQYF. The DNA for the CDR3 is TGTGCCAGCGGCCATGACCACCGAAGACTAGCGCGAAGCTCCTACGAGCAGTACTTC.

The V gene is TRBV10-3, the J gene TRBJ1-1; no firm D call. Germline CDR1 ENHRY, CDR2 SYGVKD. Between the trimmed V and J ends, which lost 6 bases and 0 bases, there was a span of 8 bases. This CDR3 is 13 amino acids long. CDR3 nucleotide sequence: TGTGCCATCAGCGAAGTGATGAACACTGAAGCTTTCTTT. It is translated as CAISEVMNTEAFF.

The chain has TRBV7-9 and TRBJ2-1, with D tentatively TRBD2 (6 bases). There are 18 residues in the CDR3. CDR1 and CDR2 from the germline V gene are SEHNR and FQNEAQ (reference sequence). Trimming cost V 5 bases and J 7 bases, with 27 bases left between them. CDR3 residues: CASSVSLPLAGHLNEQFF. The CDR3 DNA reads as TGTGCCAGCAGCGTTTCCCTCCCTCTGGCGGGGCATTTAAATGAGCAGTTCTTC.

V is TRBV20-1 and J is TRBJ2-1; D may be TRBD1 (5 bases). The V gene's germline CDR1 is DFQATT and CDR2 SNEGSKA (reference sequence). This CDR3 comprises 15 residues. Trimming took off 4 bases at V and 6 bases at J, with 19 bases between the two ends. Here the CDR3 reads CSATGRQPGSNEQFF. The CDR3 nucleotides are TGCAGTGCTACAGGGCGACAGCCCGGCTCCAATGAGCAGTTCTTC.

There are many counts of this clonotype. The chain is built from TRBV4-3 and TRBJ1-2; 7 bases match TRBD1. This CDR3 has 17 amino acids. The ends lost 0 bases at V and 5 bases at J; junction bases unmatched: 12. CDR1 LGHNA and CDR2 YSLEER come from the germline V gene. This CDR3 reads CASSQEWVQGGIYGYTF. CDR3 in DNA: TGCGCCAGCAGCCAAGAGTGGGTCCAAGGGGGCATTTATGGCTACACCTTC.

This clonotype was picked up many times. The CDR3 loop reads CSASRLTDTQYF. The CDR3 nucleotides are TGCAGTGCTAGTAGACTCACAGATACGCAGTATTTT. The chain carries TRBV20-1 and TRBJ2-3; the D is unclear. The germline V and J ends were trimmed by 3 bases and 2 bases, with 6 bases remaining between them. This CDR3 has 12 amino acids. Germline V gives CDR1 DFQATT, CDR2 SNEGSKA (reference sequence).

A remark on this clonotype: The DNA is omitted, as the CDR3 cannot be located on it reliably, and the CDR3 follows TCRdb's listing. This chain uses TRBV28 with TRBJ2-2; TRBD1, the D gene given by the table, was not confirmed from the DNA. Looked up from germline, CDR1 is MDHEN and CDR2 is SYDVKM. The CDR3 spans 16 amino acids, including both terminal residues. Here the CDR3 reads CASSSSTGEGTGELFF.

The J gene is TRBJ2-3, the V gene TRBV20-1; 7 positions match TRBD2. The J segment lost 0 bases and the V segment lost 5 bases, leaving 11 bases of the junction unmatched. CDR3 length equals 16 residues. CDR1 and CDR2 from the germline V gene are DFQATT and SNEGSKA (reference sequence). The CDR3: CSALAGRGTSTDTQYF. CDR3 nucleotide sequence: TGCAGTGCTTTAGCGGGTAGGGGAACTAGCACAGATACGCAGTATTTT.

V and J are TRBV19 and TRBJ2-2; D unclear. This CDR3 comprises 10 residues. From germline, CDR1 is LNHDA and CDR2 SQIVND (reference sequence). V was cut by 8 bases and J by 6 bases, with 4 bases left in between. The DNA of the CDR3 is TGTGCCAGTCATCCCGGGGAGCTGTTTTTT. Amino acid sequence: CASHPGELFF.

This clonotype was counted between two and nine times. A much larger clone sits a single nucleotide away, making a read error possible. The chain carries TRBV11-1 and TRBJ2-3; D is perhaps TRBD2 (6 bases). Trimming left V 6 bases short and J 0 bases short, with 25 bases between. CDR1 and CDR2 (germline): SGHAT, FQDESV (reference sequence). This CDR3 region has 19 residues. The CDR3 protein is CASRDGGGTAGSSTDTQYF. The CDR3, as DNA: TGTGCCAGCAGAGATGGTGGCGGGACGGCCGGGTCGAGCACAGATACGCAGTATTTT.

For the CDR3, the DNA is TGTGCCAGCAGTTTCTATACCGGGACTAGCACGGATGAGCAGTTCTTC. Residues: CASSFYTGTSTDEQFF. The chain recombines TRBV27 with TRBJ2-1; 9 bases agree with TRBD2. The CDR3 contains 16 residues. Germline V gene lookup returns CDR1 MNHEY and CDR2 SMNVEV (reference sequence). The V and J ends lost 3 bases and 8 bases, in that order; junction bases with no gene match: 11.

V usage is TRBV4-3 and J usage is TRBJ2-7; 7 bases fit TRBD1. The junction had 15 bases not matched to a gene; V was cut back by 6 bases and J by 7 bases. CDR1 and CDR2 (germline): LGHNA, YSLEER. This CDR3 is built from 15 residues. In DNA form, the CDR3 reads TGCGCCAGCAGTGTCGACAGGGACCTGGGCGGGGAGCAGTACTTC. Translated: CASSVDRDLGGEQYF.

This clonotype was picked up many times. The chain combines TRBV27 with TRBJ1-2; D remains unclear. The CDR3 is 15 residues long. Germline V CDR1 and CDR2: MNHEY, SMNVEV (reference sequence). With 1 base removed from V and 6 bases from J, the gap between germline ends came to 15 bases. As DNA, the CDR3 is TGTGCCAGCAGTTTATACGATTTTCACCCGGATGGCTACACCTTC. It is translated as CASSLYDFHPDGYTF.

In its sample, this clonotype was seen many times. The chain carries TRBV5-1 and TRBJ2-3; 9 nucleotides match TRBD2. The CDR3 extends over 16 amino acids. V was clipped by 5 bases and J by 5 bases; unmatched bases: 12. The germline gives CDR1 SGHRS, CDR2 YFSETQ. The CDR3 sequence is CASRVTSGTGGDTQYF. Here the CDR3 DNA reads TGCGCCAGCAGGGTGACTAGCGGCACGGGGGGAGATACGCAGTATTTT.

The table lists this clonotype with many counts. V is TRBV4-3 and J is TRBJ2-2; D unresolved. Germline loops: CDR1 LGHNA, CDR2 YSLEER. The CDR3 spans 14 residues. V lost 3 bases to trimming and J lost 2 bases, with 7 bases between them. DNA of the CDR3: TGCGCCAGCAGCCAGGCCTCTAACACCGGGGAGCTGTTTTTT. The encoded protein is CASSQASNTGELFF.

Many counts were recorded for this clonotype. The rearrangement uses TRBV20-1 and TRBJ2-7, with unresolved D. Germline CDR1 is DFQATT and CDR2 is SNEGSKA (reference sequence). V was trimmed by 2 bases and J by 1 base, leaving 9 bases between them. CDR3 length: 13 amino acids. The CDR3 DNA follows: TGCAGTGCTAGATCGGTAGAATCCTACGAGCAGTACTTC. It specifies CSARSVESYEQYF.

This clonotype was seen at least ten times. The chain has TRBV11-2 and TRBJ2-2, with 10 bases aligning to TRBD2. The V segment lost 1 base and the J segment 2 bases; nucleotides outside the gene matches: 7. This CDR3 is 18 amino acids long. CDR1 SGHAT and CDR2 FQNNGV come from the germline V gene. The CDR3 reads CASSLAASGSLNTGELFF. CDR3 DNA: TGTGCCAGCAGCTTAGCTGCTAGCGGGAGTCTTAACACCGGGGAGCTGTTTTTT.

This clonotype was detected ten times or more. DNA of the CDR3: TGTGCCAGCAGCCGAACCGGGACAGAGGACACAGATACGCAGTATTTT. This codes for CASSRTGTEDTDTQYF. V gene TRBV7-9 combines with J gene TRBJ2-3, with 7 bases identical to TRBD1. From germline, CDR1 is SEHNR and CDR2 FQNEAQ (reference sequence). The J segment lost 2 bases and the V segment lost 5 bases, leaving 10 bases of the junction unmatched. There are 16 residues in the CDR3.